The 22 T cell receptor beta chains reported below all come from one sample, sequenced in a study of blood T cell repertoires in COVID-19. TCRdb keeps only in-frame clones here, not all; method: immunoSEQ multiplex PCR. In the table there are around 140,000 clones, about 90% of which are singletons. The sample comprised peripheral blood. These receptors all come from a woman aged 45-65 years with acute or convalescent COVID-19.

V gene TRBV28 combines with J gene TRBJ1-1; perhaps TRBD1 as D (5 bases). Trimming stripped 6 bases from V and 6 bases from J, with 17 bases between. The CDR3 is made up of 14 amino acids. Per the germline V gene, CDR1 is MDHEN and CDR2 is SYDVKM. DNA for the CDR3: TGTGCCAGCAGCAGGGCGAGACCCCTTTCTGAAGCTTTCTTT. Its protein product is CASSRARPLSEAFF.

This clone came up once. This chain joins TRBV7-2 and TRBJ2-3, with D uncertain. The CDR3 extends over 14 amino acids. Germline V gene lookup returns CDR1 SGHTA and CDR2 FQGNSA. Trimming took 1 base from V and 0 from J, leaving 5 bases between them. Here the CDR3 reads CASSLELSTDTQYF. The CDR3 bases are TGTGCCAGCAGCTTAGAACTAAGCACAGATACGCAGTATTTT.

This clone was seen once. J is TRBJ2-3 and V is TRBV7-2; 14 bases are shared with TRBD2. The CDR3 is 16 residues long. Germline V gene lookup returns CDR1 SGHTA and CDR2 FQGNSA. The V gene end was trimmed by 3 bases and the J gene end by 5 bases; junction bases not matched to a gene: 4. CDR3 sequence: CASSLTSGRAGDTQYF. The DNA for the CDR3 is TGTGCCAGCAGCTTGACTAGCGGGAGGGCTGGAGATACGCAGTATTTT.

This chain uses TRBV3-1 (or the pseudogene TRBV3-2) with TRBJ2-1, with D perhaps matching TRBD1 (6 bases). Germline CDR1 is LGHDT and CDR2 is YNNKEL (reference sequence). The CDR3 totals 14 residues. V gave up 6 bases and J gave up 7 bases, with 16 bases separating them. The DNA of the CDR3 is TGTGCCAGCAGAGCTAGGACAGCGCCAAATGAGCAGTTCTTC. This encodes CASRARTAPNEQFF.

The chain links TRBV3-1 (or the pseudogene TRBV3-2) to TRBJ2-5, with a weak D call TRBD1 (5 bases). CDR3 size: 15 residues. The germline CDR1 and CDR2 sequences are LGHDT and YNNKEL (reference sequence). Trimming took off 5 bases at V and 8 bases at J, with 21 bases between the two ends. This chain's CDR3 is CASSETFGAEFTQYF. Written as DNA, the CDR3 is TGTGCCAGCAGCGAGACCTTTGGGGCCGAATTCACCCAGTACTTC.

This chain links TRBV24-1 with TRBJ2-2; 12 bases fit TRBD2. CDR1 and CDR2 from the germline V gene are KGHDR and SFDVKD. This CDR3 region has 19 residues. Trimming at V came to 1 base and at J to 3 bases, leaving 8 bases not matched to a gene. CDR3 coding DNA: TGTGCCACCAGTGATTTAGGGCTAGCGGGGGGGCCGGACACCGGGGAGCTGTTTTTT. Translated: CATSDLGLAGGPDTGELFF.

This clone was picked up a small number of times. The chain joins TRBV2 to TRBJ1-5, with D maybe TRBD1 (6 bases). The CDR3 is made up of 14 amino acids. Per germline, CDR1 SNHLY and CDR2 FYNNEI. Trimming cost V 5 bases and J 3 bases, with 11 bases left between them. The CDR3 DNA is TGTGCCAGCAGTTACACAGGGTACAATCAGCCCCAGCATTTT. Protein sequence: CASSYTGYNQPQHF.

The J gene is TRBJ1-3, the V gene TRBV27, with TRBD1 matching over 8 bases. Germline lookup yields CDR1 MNHEY and CDR2 SMNVEV (reference sequence). With 5 bases clipped from V and 4 bases from J, the junction kept 7 bases outside the gene matches. CDR3 length: 15 residues. As DNA, the CDR3 is TGTGCCAGCAGTCCGACAGGGGTAGAAGGAAACACCATATATTTT. Its protein is CASSPTGVEGNTIYF.

The rearrangement joins TRBV5-6 to TRBJ2-5, with TRBD1 identical over 8 bases. V shed 0 bases and J 2 bases; nucleotides not matched to a gene: 3. The germline gives CDR1 SGHDT, CDR2 YYEEEE. The CDR3 has 15 residues. The CDR3 DNA follows: TGTGCCAGCAGCTTGGGACAGGGGTATCAAGAGACCCAGTACTTC. This encodes CASSLGQGYQETQYF.

The gene calls are TRBV25-1 and TRBJ1-4; no firm D call. The CDR3 totals 11 residues. Germline V gene data show CDR1 as MGHDK and CDR2 as SYGVNS. Trimming took 4 bases from V and 8 from J, leaving 5 bases between them. In DNA, the CDR3 is TGTGCCAGCAGTGGGGCAGAAAAACTGTTTTTT. This encodes CASSGAEKLFF.

This chain uses TRBV7-2 with TRBJ1-2; TRBD1 matches at 7 bases. In germline, CDR1 is SGHTA, CDR2 FQGNSA. The CDR3 extends over 14 amino acids. The trim removed 5 bases at V and 4 bases at J, leaving 7 bases unmatched. CDR3 in DNA: TGTGCCAGCAGCAAAGGGGGCGCGGGCTATGGCTACACCTTC. It yields the protein CASSKGGAGYGYTF.

The V call is TRBV7-9, the J call TRBJ2-5; 7 nucleotides agree with TRBD2. Germline loops: CDR1 SEHNR, CDR2 FQNEAQ (reference sequence). Losses at the gene ends were 6 bases for V and 5 bases for J; bases not matched to a gene: 6. The CDR3 contains 13 residues. In nucleotides, the CDR3 is TGTGCCAGCAGTTCGGGAGCGGGGGAGACCCAGTACTTC. Translating gives CASSSGAGETQYF.

This chain joins TRBV29-1 and TRBJ2-7; 8 bases are a match to TRBD1. Trimming removed 4 bases from V and 1 base from J; junction bases left unmatched: 3. The CDR3 runs 13 residues. CDR1 and CDR2 (germline): SQVTM, ANQGSEA. The CDR3 sequence is CSVGRQGSYEQYF. The CDR3 DNA sequence: TGCAGCGTTGGGCGACAGGGGTCCTACGAGCAGTACTTC.

The chain combines TRBV6-5 with TRBJ1-1, with 7 positions matching TRBD1. Trimming at V came to 2 bases and at J to 2 bases, leaving 2 bases not matched to a gene. This CDR3 is 14 amino acids long. CDR1 and CDR2 from the germline V gene are MNHEY and SVGAGI. The CDR3 loop is CASSYGGGNTEAFF. The CDR3 DNA reads as TGTGCCAGCAGTTACGGAGGGGGCAACACTGAAGCTTTCTTT.

The gene calls are TRBV6-2 or TRBV6-3 and TRBJ2-1; 9 bases line up with TRBD2. V was clipped by 1 base and J by 6 bases; unmatched bases: 4. CDR1 and CDR2 (germline): MNHEY, SVGEGT. This CDR3 has 15 amino acids. CDR3 coding DNA: TGTGCCAGCAGTTACTTGGAGACTAGCGGCAATGAGCAGTTCTTC. It translates to CASSYLETSGNEQFF.

V and J are TRBV11-3 and TRBJ2-2; D might be TRBD1 (6 bases). The germline V and J ends were trimmed by 5 bases and 0 bases, with 10 bases remaining between them. From germline, CDR1 is SGHNT and CDR2 YENEEA. The CDR3 runs 15 residues. The DNA of the CDR3 is TGTGCCAGCAGCCCTAACAGGGCGAACACCGGGGAGCTGTTTTTT. It translates to CASSPNRANTGELFF.

The chain couples TRBV6-5 to TRBJ1-2; D ambiguous. This CDR3 spans 15 amino acids. CDR1 is MNHEY, CDR2 SVGAGI, per germline. Trimming cost V 4 bases and J 8 bases, with 20 bases left between them. The CDR3 DNA sequence: TGTGCCAGCAGTTCCCGGGCCGGGGTCGCATTGGGCTACACCTTC. Translation gives CASSSRAGVALGYTF.

The CDR3 DNA is TGTGCCAGTAGTGTTTCCTTTGAAGCTTTCTTT. Amino acid sequence: CASSVSFEAFF. The chain uses TRBV19 and TRBJ1-1; D remains ambiguous. Trimming cost V 5 bases and J 7 bases, with 8 bases left between them. The CDR3 extends over 11 amino acids. Germline CDR1 is LNHDA and CDR2 is SQIVND (reference sequence).

The CDR3 DNA is TGCGCCAGCAGACCGGGGACAGCGGCGAACACTGAAGCTTTCTTT. Protein: CASRPGTAANTEAFF. The V and J genes are TRBV5-1 and TRBJ1-1, with 7 bases matching TRBD1. Looked up from germline, CDR1 is SGHRS and CDR2 is YFSETQ. The CDR3 is 15 amino acids. The ends lost 5 bases at V and 1 base at J; junction bases unmatched: 8.

CDR3 in DNA: TGTGCCAGCAGTCCGGACAGGGCGACCAATCAGCCCCAGCATTTT. Translation: CASSPDRATNQPQHF. The J gene is TRBJ1-5, the V gene TRBV3-1 (or the pseudogene TRBV3-2); 8 bases are a match to TRBD1. The V segment lost 6 bases and the J segment 3 bases; nucleotides outside the gene matches: 7. The CDR3 extends over 15 amino acids. In germline, CDR1 is LGHDT, CDR2 YNNKEL (reference sequence).

V usage is TRBV19 and J usage is TRBJ2-3; 7 nucleotides align to TRBD2. The germline gives CDR1 LNHDA, CDR2 SQIVND (reference sequence). V lost 6 bases to trimming and J lost 2 bases; unmatched junction nucleotides: 8. This CDR3 spans 15 amino acids. The CDR3 DNA follows: TGTGCCAGTAGCTTTCTAGCGGCCCACACAGATACGCAGTATTTT. Residues: CASSFLAAHTDTQYF. Combining the CDR3 with reference TRBV19 and TRBJ2-3 gives the whole variable domain DGGITQSPKYLFRKEGQNVTLSCEQNLNHDAMYWYRQDPGQGLRLIYYSQIVNDFQKGDIAEGYSVSREKKESFPLTVTSAQKNPTAFYLCASSFLAAHTDTQYFGPGTRLTVL.

This chain joins TRBV13 and TRBJ2-2; 10 nucleotides align to TRBD2. In germline, CDR1 is PRHDT, CDR2 FYEKMQ (reference sequence). V was clipped by 3 bases and J by 5 bases; unmatched bases: 9. The CDR3 totals 17 residues. CDR3 amino acids: CASSFPSGGASTGELFF. Written as DNA, the CDR3 is TGTGCCAGCAGCTTTCCCAGCGGGGGGGCGAGTACCGGGGAGCTGTTTTTT.